Sequencing of this T cell receptor (beta chain) was carried out in a study of OX40 agonist ivuxolimab in advanced cancers. Across the whole study: Treatment of patients was with ivuxolimab, an agonistic anti-OX40 (CD134) antibody. Males comprised 82.7% of the group, whose mean age was around 62 years (range 23 to 79). Study outcomes and limitations: On average, CD8+ T cells showed a greater number of expanded clones than CD4+.

As regards this clone: Its antigen is not known.

With 4 bases removed from V and 4 bases from J, the gap between germline ends came to 18 bases. CDR3 length equals 17 residues. From germline, CDR1 is SGHRS and CDR2 YFSETQ. TCRdb's table, derived via immunoSEQ multiplex PCR, lists solely in-frame clones and lacks some. Of roughly 57,000 clones listed, 79% are singletons. This TCR derives from an adult with an advanced solid tumor such as melanoma, head and neck, liver or kidney cancer. The sequences come from CD4+ or CD8+ T cells sorted from blood, collected in a trial of the OX40 agonist ivuxolimab. The V call is TRBV5-1, the J call TRBJ1-6; D remains unclear. CDR3 nucleotide sequence: TGCGCCAGCAGCCCGGTGGTCGCTACTCTTTATAATTCACCCCTCCACTTT. This sequence encodes CASSPVVATLYNSPLHF.